This TCR beta chain was identified in a study of siplizumab effects on memory and regulatory T cells. Clones were sequenced by immunoSEQ multiplex PCR, and TCRdb holds only the in-frame ones, with some missing. The data contain 120,000 or so clones, roughly 89% of them singletons. Study-wide results and caveats: Proliferating Tregs from siplizumab cultures lacked functional confirmation of suppression. A minor fraction of alloreactive clones, and no more, mapped to unstimulated subsets.

With V trimmed by 1 base and J by 0 bases, 7 bases remained unmatched. Germline values: CDR1 MGHDK, CDR2 SYGVNS. CDR3 length: 18 amino acids. Turning to this clone: Its target is unknown.

Material: CD4+ T cells sorted from blood. This TCR derives from a human donor in good health. The rearrangement uses TRBV25-1 and TRBJ2-2, with 8 nucleotides matching TRBD1. CDR3 sequence reads: CASSEFAGQGANTGELFF. The CDR3 DNA reads as TGTGCCAGCAGTGAATTTGCAGGACAGGGAGCGAACACCGGGGAGCTGTTTTTT.